This T cell receptor beta chain is drawn from a study of HIV-infected patients and healthy controls. Antiretroviral therapy had run roughly three months, about 14 weeks, before follow-up blood collection. All unsorted peripheral T cells were captured because whole blood was used without fractionation. This clonotype has just a few counts. The antigen remains unidentified. General observations from the study: Unequal distinct sequence numbers between patients and controls complicated comparisons. In HIV-infected patients, the apparent post-therapy Gini index recovery did not replicate in size-matched data. HIV-infected repertoires had significantly higher mean Gini indices than controls, possibly reflecting oligoclonality.

This CDR3 region has 16 residues. Germline loops: CDR1 MGHRA, CDR2 YSYEKL. Trimming left V 4 bases short and J 2 bases short, with 18 bases between. Reverse transcription used approximately 500 ng RNA and constant-region primers for alpha and beta. Using multiplexing indices, alpha and beta chain libraries were generated apart by chain-specific third strand synthesis. The cDNA received a 5' RACE adapter containing a random hexamer plus an SP2 sequencing primer site. One entry per CDR3 protein, called by TCRdb with MiXCR from the 5' RACE reads. The sample lists about 6,500 distinct CDR3 sequences, roughly 7.4% seen once, with about a sixth in the top ten.

Sequencing used blood, obtained during antiretroviral therapy. The gene calls are TRBV4-1 and TRBJ2-7, with D perhaps TRBD1 (6 bases). The TCR comes from an adult with HIV infection. CDR3: CASSPEGDLPTYEQYF. The CDR3 DNA reads as TGCGCCAGCAGCCCCGAGGGGGACCTACCCACCTACGAGCAGTACTTC.